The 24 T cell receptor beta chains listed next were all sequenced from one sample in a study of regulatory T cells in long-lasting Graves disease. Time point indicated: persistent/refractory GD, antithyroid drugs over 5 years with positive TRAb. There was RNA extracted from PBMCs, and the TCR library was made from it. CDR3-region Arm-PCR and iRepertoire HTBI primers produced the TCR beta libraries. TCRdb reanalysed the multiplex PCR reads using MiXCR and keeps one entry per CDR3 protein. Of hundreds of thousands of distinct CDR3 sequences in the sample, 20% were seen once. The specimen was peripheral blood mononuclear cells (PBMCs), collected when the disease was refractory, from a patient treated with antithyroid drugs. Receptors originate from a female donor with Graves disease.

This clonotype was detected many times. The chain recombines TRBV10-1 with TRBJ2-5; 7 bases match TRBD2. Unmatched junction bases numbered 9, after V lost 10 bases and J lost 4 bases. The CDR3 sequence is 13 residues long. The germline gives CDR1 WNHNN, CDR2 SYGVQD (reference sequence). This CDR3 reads CATAAGVGETQYF. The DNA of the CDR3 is TGCGCCACCGCTGCGGGAGTGGGAGAGACCCAGTACTTC.

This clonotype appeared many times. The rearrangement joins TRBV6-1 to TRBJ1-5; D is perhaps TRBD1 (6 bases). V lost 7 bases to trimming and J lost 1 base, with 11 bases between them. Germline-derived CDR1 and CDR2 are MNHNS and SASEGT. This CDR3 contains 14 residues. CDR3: CASIAQGSNQPQHF. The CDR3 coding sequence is TGTGCCAGCATCGCACAGGGAAGCAATCAGCCCCAGCATTTT.

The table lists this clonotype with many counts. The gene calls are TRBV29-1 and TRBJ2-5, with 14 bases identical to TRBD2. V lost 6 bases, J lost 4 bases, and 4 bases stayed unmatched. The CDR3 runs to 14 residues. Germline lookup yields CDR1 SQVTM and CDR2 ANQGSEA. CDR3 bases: TGCAGCGTAACCGGGACTAGCGGGGGAGAGACCCAGTACTTC. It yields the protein CSVTGTSGGETQYF.

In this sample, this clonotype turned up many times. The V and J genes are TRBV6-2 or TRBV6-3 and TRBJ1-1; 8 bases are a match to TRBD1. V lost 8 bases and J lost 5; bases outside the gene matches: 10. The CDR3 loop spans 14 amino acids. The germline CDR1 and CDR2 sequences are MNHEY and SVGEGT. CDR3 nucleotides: TGTGCCAGCCAGACAGGGGTCCTCTCAACTGAAGCTTTCTTT. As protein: CASQTGVLSTEAFF.

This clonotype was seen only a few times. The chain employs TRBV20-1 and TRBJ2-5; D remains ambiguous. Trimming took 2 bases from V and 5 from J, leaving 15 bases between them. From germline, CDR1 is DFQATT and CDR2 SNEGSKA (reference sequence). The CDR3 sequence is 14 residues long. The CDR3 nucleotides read TGCAGTGCTAGACCCCCAGCCCATGGGGAGACCCAGTACTTC. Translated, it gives CSARPPAHGETQYF.

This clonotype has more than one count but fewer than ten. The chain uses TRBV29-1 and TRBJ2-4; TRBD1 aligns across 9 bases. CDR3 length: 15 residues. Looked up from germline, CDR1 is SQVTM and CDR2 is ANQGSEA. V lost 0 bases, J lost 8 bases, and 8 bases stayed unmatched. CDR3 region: CSVEDFRTGDDIQYF. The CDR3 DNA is TGCAGCGTTGAAGATTTTAGGACAGGGGACGACATTCAGTACTTC.

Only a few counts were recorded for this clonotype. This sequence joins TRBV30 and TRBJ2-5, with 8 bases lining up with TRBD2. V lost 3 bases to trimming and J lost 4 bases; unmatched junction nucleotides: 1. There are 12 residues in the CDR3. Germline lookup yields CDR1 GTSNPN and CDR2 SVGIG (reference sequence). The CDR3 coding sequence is TGTGCCTGGAGCCGGGGGGGAGAGACCCAGTACTTC. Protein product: CAWSRGGETQYF.

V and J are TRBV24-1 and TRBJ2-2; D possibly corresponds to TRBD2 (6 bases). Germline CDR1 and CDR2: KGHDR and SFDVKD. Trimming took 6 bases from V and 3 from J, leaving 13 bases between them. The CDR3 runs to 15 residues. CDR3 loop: CATSSTGTYTGELFF. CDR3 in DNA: TGTGCCACCAGTTCCACCGGGACTTACACCGGGGAGCTGTTTTTT.

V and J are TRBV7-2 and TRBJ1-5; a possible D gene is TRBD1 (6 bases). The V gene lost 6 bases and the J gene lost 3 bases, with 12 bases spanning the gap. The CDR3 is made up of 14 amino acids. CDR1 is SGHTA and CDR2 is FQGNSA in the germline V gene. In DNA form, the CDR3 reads TGTGCCAGCAGTTCCCCAGGGGCCAATCAGCCCCAGCATTTT. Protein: CASSSPGANQPQHF. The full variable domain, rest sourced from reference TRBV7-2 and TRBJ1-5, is GAGVSQSPSNKVTEKGKDVELRCDPISGHTALYWYRQSLGQGLEFLIYFQGNSAPDKSGLPSDRFSAERTGGSVSTLTIQRTQQEDSAVYLCASSSPGANQPQHFGDGTRLSIL.

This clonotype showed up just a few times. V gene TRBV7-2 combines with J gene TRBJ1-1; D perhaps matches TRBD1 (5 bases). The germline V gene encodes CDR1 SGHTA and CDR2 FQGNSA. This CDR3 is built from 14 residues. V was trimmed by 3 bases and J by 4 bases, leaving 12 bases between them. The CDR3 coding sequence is TGTGCCAGCAGCTTTCCCGTGGGACCCACTGAAGCTTTCTTT. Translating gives CASSFPVGPTEAFF.

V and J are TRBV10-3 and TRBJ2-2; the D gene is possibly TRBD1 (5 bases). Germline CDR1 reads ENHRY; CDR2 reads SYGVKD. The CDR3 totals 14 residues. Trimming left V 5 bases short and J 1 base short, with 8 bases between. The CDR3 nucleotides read TGTGCCATCAGTCAGACAGAGAACACCGGGGAGCTGTTTTTT. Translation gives CAISQTENTGELFF.

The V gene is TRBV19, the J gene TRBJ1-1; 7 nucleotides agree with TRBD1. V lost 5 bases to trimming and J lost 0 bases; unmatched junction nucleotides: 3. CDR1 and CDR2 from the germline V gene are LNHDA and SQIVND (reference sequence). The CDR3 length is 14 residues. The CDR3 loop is CASSGDRLNTEAFF. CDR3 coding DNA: TGTGCCAGTAGTGGGGACAGATTGAACACTGAAGCTTTCTTT. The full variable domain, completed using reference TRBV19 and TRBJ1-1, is DGGITQSPKYLFRKEGQNVTLSCEQNLNHDAMYWYRQDPGQGLRLIYYSQIVNDFQKGDIAEGYSVSREKKESFPLTVTSAQKNPTAFYLCASSGDRLNTEAFFGQGTRLTVV.

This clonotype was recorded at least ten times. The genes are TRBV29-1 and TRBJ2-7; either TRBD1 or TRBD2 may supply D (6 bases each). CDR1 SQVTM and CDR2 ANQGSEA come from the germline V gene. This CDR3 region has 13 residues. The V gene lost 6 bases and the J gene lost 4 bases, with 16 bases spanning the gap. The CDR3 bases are TGCAGCGTCGAGACAAGGGGGGTTTACGAGCAGTACTTC. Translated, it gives CSVETRGVYEQYF.

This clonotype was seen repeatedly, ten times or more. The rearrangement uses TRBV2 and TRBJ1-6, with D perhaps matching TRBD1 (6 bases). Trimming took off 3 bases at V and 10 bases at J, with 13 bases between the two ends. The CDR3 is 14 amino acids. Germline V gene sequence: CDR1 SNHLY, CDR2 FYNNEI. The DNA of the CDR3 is TGTGCCAGCAGTGATGGGCAGGGGAACTCACCCCTCCACTTT. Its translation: CASSDGQGNSPLHF.

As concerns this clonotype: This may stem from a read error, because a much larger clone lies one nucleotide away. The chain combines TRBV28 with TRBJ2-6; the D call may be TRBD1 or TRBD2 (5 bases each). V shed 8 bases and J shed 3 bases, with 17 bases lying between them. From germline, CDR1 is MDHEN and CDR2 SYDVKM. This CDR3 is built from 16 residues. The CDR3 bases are TGTGCCAGCCGGGGCCCTTTGGATGATGGGGCCAACGTCCTGACTTTC. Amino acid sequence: CASRGPLDDGANVLTF.

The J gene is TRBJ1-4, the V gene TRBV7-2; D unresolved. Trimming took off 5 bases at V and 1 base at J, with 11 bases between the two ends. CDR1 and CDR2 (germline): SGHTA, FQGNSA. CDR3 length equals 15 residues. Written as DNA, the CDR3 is TGTGCCAGCAGCCTGACACATCTAACTAATGAAAAACTGTTTTTT. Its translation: CASSLTHLTNEKLFF.

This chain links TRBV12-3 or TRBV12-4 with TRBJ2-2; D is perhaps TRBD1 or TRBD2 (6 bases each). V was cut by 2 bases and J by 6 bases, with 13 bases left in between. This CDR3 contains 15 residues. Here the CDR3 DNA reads TGTGCCAGCAGTTTAAGATCAGGGGAGGCCGGGGAGCTGTTTTTT. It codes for CASSLRSGEAGELFF.

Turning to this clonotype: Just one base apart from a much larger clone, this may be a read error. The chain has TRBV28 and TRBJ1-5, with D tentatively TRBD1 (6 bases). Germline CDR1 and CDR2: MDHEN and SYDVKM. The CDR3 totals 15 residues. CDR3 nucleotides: TGTGCCAGCAGTTCCTCGGGACACGGCAATCAGTCCCAGCATTTT. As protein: CASSSSGHGNQSQHF.

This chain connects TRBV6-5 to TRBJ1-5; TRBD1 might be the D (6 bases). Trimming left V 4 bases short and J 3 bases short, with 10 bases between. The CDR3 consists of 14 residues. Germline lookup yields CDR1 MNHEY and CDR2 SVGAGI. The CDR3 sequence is CASSSTGSNQPQHF. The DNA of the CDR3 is TGTGCCAGCAGTTCGACAGGCTCCAATCAGCCCCAGCATTTT.

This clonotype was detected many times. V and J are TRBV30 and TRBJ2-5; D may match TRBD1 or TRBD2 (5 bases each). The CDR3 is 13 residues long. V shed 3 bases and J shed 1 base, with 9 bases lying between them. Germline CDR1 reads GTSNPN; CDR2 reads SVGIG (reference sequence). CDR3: CAWRGTVQETQYF. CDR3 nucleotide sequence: TGTGCCTGGAGGGGGACGGTCCAAGAGACCCAGTACTTC.

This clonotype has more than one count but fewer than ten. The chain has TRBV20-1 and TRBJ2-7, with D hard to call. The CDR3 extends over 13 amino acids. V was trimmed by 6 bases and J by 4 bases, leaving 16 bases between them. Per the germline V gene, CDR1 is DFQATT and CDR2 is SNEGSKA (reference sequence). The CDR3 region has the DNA TGCAGTGCGAAGGCCAACGTTGCGTACGAGCAGTACTTC. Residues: CSAKANVAYEQYF.

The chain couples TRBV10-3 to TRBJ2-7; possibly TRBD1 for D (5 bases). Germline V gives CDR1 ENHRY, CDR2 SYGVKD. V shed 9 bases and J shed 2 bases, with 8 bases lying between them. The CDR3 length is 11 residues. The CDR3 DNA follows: TGTGCCATTGACAGCCCCTACGAGCAGTACTTC. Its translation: CAIDSPYEQYF.

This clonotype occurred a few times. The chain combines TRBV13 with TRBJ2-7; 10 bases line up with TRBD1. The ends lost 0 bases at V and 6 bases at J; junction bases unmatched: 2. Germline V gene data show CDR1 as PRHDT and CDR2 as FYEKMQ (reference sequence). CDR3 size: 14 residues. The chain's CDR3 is CASSLGDRGGEQYF. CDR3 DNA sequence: TGTGCCAGCAGCTTAGGGGACAGGGGGGGCGAGCAGTACTTC.

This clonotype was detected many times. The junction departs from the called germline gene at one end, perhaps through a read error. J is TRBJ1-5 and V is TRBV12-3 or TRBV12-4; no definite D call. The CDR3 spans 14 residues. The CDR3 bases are TGTGCCAGCAGCTTAGCAGTTAGCAATCAGCCCCAGCATTTT. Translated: CASSLAVSNQPQHF.